The present T cell receptor (beta chain) was sequenced within a study of monozygotic twins with inflammatory bowel disease. Template switching appended UMIs that held a 6-nucleotide sample barcode. Nested PCRs of roughly 17 and 9 cycles, two in total, were run on TCRalpha and TCRbeta cDNA. TCRdb re-analyzed the 5' RACE reads; it lists each CDR3 protein once, without DNA. This table holds approximately 330,000 distinct CDR3 sequences. This CDR3 is built from 14 residues. The germline V gene has CDR1 SGHRS and CDR2 YFSETQ. For every donor, one blood sample of about 2.5 ml was drawn. With no T cell sorting beforehand, total RNA was isolated from whole blood.

The sequence derives from a human donor with ulcerative colitis or Crohn's disease, or a healthy co-twin of an affected twin (not recorded which). V and J are TRBV5-1 and TRBJ2-5; the D call from TCRdb, TRBD2, cannot be confirmed without DNA. Sequenced: blood. The CDR3 loop is CASSLSGQQETQYF.